The rows below give T cell receptor beta chains drawn from one sample of a study of cytomegalovirus exposure and HLA in healthy donors. Profiling relied on immunoSEQ multiplex PCR, and the TCRdb table lists in-frame clones only, not all of them. The sample lists 100,000 to 150,000 clones, over 70% occurring once. The material sequenced was PBMCs. The receptors stem from a man younger than 30 in good health and CMV-seropositive. CDR3s include the opening cysteine and the closing phenylalanine or tryptophan. D genes are given only for firm matches. Some rows have no size entry. The others give once, few or many, or a class for an expanded clone.

D gene: NA
J gene: TRBJ1-1
V gene: TRBV7-2
clone size: NA
CDR3 DNA: TGTGCCAGCTCCCTAGGGGCGTCTATTATGGACACTGAAGCTTTCTTT
CDR3 protein: CASSLGASIMDTEAFF

D gene: NA
J gene: TRBJ2-3
V gene: TRBV7-2
clone size: NA
CDR3 DNA: TGTGCCAGCAGCCATGTGAGGGATACGCAGTATTTT
CDR3 protein: CASSHVRDTQYF

D gene: NA
J gene: TRBJ1-3
V gene: TRBV19
clone size: NA
CDR3 DNA: TGTGCCAGTAGTATCCTCGAGGACAGCCAAAACACCATATATTTT
CDR3 protein: CASSILEDSQNTIYF

D gene: TRBD2
J gene: TRBJ2-1
V gene: TRBV6-5
clone size: NA
CDR3 DNA: TGTGCCAGTGTTTCGGGGGGTTATGAGCAGTTCTTC
CDR3 protein: CASVSGGYEQFF

D gene: NA
J gene: TRBJ1-1
V gene: TRBV11-3
clone size: NA
CDR3 DNA: TGTGCCAGCAGCCCAGGGTTGGGCACTGAAGCTTTCTTT
CDR3 protein: CASSPGLGTEAFF

D gene: NA
J gene: TRBJ1-1
V gene: TRBV4-1
clone size: NA
CDR3 DNA: TGCGCCAGCAGCCAGTTTCAGAGGGCGAACACTGAAGCTTTCTTT
CDR3 protein: CASSQFQRANTEAFF

D gene: TRBD2
J gene: TRBJ2-3
V gene: TRBV19
clone size: NA
CDR3 DNA: TGTGCCAGTAATACTAGGACGGGACTACCCGAAACCGATACGCAGTATTTT
CDR3 protein: CASNTRTGLPETDTQYF

D gene: TRBD2
J gene: TRBJ2-7
V gene: TRBV7-2
clone size: NA
CDR3 DNA: TGTGCCAGCAGCCCCCCCGGGAGGAACTACGAGCAGTACTTC
CDR3 protein: CASSPPGRNYEQYF

D gene: TRBD1
J gene: TRBJ2-3
V gene: TRBV2
clone size: NA
CDR3 DNA: TGTGCCAGCACGAGGACAGGGAGCACAGATACGCAGTATTTT
CDR3 protein: CASTRTGSTDTQYF

D gene: NA
J gene: TRBJ2-7
V gene: TRBV5-4
clone size: NA
CDR3 DNA: TGTGCCAGCAGCTTGGATGGACAGTTTTCCTACGAGCAGTACTTC
CDR3 protein: CASSLDGQFSYEQYF

D gene: NA
J gene: TRBJ2-2
V gene: TRBV7-9
clone size: NA
CDR3 DNA: TGTGCCAGCAGCTTAAGCTCGATGGGCAGGGACACCGGGGAGCTGTTTTTT
CDR3 protein: CASSLSSMGRDTGELFF

D gene: NA
J gene: TRBJ1-5
V gene: TRBV19
clone size: NA
CDR3 DNA: TGTGCCAGTACTCAGGGGAATAATCAGCCCCAGCATTTT
CDR3 protein: CASTQGNNQPQHF

D gene: NA
J gene: TRBJ2-2
V gene: TRBV5-6
clone size: NA
CDR3 DNA: TGTGCCAGCAGCCGTCTGACCGGGGAGCTGTTTTTT
CDR3 protein: CASSRLTGELFF

D gene: TRBD1
J gene: TRBJ2-6
V gene: TRBV30
clone size: NA
CDR3 DNA: TGTGCCTGTCGTACAGGGGGGTATAACTCTGGGGCCAACGTCCTGACTTTC
CDR3 protein: CACRTGGYNSGANVLTF

D gene: TRBD2
J gene: TRBJ2-1
V gene: TRBV9
clone size: once
CDR3 DNA: TGTGCCAGCAGCCCATCGGGACTAGCGGTTTACAATGAGCAGTTCTTC
CDR3 protein: CASSPSGLAVYNEQFF

D gene: NA
J gene: TRBJ1-1
V gene: TRBV6-1
clone size: NA
CDR3 DNA: TGTGCCAGCAGTGTCCGGACAGTGAGTTGGGCTTTCTTT
CDR3 protein: CASSVRTVSWAFF

D gene: NA
J gene: TRBJ2-7
V gene: TRBV19
clone size: NA
CDR3 DNA: TGTGCCAGTAGTATATCCGCACATCCGCCCTACGAGCAGTACTTC
CDR3 protein: CASSISAHPPYEQYF

D gene: NA
J gene: TRBJ2-7
V gene: TRBV19
clone size: NA
CDR3 DNA: TGTGCCAGTTCGACGGGGTCGATAGGCTACGAGCAGTACTTC
CDR3 protein: CASSTGSIGYEQYF

D gene: TRBD2
J gene: TRBJ2-3
V gene: TRBV10-3
clone size: NA
CDR3 DNA: TGTGCCATCAGGACCCCGAGAGTAGCGGGAGGGAACACAGATACGCAGTATTTT
CDR3 protein: CAIRTPRVAGGNTDTQYF

D gene: NA
J gene: TRBJ1-5
V gene: TRBV5-1
clone size: NA
CDR3 DNA: TGCGCCAGCAGCTTGACGGGTAGCAATCAGCCCCAGCATTTT
CDR3 protein: CASSLTGSNQPQHF

D gene: TRBD2
J gene: TRBJ2-7
V gene: TRBV5-6
clone size: NA
CDR3 DNA: TGTGCCAGCAGCGGGGGGGGCTCCTACGAGCAGTACTTC
CDR3 protein: CASSGGGSYEQYF

D gene: NA
J gene: TRBJ2-7
V gene: TRBV7-9
clone size: NA
CDR3 DNA: TGTTCCAGCAGCTCTCTAGGGGCAGGGGCGGCCTACGAGCAGTACTTC
CDR3 protein: CSSSSLGAGAAYEQYF

D gene: NA
J gene: TRBJ1-1
V gene: TRBV29-1
clone size: NA
CDR3 DNA: TGCAGCGTCCTCACTCGATACACTGAAGCTTTCTTT
CDR3 protein: CSVLTRYTEAFF

D gene: NA
J gene: TRBJ2-4
V gene: TRBV12-1
clone size: once
CDR3 DNA: TGTGCCAGCAGCTTTGTTGGTCTAGCGGGAGAAACCAAAAACATTCAGTACTTC
CDR3 protein: CASSFVGLAGETKNIQYF

D gene: TRBD1
J gene: TRBJ2-7
V gene: TRBV19
clone size: NA
CDR3 DNA: TGTGCCAGTAGTCGGGACAGGGGGAACGAGCAGTACTTC
CDR3 protein: CASSRDRGNEQYF

D gene: TRBD2
J gene: TRBJ2-5
V gene: TRBV9
clone size: NA
CDR3 DNA: TGTGCCAGCAGCGTAGGGGGACTAGCGGGAGAAGAGACCCAGTACTTC
CDR3 protein: CASSVGGLAGEETQYF

D gene: NA
J gene: TRBJ1-4
V gene: TRBV19
clone size: once
CDR3 DNA: TGTGCCAGTAGTCTTGGGGCCACTGAAAAACTGTTTTTT
CDR3 protein: CASSLGATEKLFF

D gene: TRBD1
J gene: TRBJ1-2
V gene: TRBV6-4
clone size: NA
CDR3 DNA: TGTGCCAGCAGCGAACAGGGGGACTATGGCTACACCTTC
CDR3 protein: CASSEQGDYGYTF